The clone carrying this T cell receptor (beta chain) is classed as medium-sized. Trimming cost V 4 bases and J 0 bases; bases outside gene matches: 13. Germline loops: CDR1 SQVTM, CDR2 ANQGSEA. This CDR3 has 17 residues. This specimen comes from a study of molecular identifiers for immune sequencing clone quantification. TCRdb analysed the PCR reads with MiXCR anew, one entry per CDR3 protein. The data contain about 65,000 distinct CDR3 sequences, roughly 18% of them seen just once; the ten biggest clones take up about 1.4%. The source is a human donor in good health. Some libraries in this study had Jurkat cell RNA spiked in. Sequencing was carried out using naive CD8+ T cells from blood, with Jurkat cell RNA spiked in. Regarding subset: FACS-sorted CD8+CD4-CCR7+CD45RA+ naive T cells. The chain joins TRBV29-1 to TRBJ2-3, with 7 bases matching TRBD2. Written as DNA, the CDR3 is TGCAGCGTTGTAGGGATAGCGGGTCGATCCAGCACAGATACGCAGTATTTT. Encoded protein: CSVVGIAGRSSTDTQYF.